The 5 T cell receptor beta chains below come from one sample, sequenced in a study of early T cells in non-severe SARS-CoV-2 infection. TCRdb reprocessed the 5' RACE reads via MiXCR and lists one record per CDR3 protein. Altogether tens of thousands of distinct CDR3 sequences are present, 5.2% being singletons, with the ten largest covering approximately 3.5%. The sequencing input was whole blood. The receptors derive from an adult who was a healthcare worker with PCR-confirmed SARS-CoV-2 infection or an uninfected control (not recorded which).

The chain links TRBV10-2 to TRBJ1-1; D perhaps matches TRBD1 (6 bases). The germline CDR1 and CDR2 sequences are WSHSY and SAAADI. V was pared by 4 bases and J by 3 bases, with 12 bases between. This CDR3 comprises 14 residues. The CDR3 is CASSVKGGYTEAFF. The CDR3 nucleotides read TGCGCCAGCAGTGTTAAGGGGGGCTACACTGAAGCTTTCTTT.

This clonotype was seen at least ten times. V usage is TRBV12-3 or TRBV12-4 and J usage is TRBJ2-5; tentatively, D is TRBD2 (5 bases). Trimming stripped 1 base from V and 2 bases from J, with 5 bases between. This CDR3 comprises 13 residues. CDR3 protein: CASSLGGQETQYF. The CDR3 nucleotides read TGTGCCAGCAGTTTAGGAGGGCAAGAGACCCAGTACTTC.

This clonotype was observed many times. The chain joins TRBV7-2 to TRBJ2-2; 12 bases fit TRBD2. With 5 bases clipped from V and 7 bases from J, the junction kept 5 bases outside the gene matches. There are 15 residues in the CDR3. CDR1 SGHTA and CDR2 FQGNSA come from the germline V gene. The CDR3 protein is CASSAGTSGFGELFF. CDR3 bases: TGTGCCAGCAGCGCCGGGACTAGCGGGTTCGGGGAGCTGTTTTTT. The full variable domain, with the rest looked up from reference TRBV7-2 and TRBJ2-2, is GAGVSQSPSNKVTEKGKDVELRCDPISGHTALYWYRQSLGQGLEFLIYFQGNSAPDKSGLPSDRFSAERTGGSVSTLTIQRTQQEDSAVYLCASSAGTSGFGELFFGEGSRLTVL.

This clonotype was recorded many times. The CDR3: CSVEDRRTTWQQYF. The CDR3 bases are TGCAGCGTTGAAGATCGAAGAACAACCTGGCAACAGTACTTC. The chain joins TRBV29-1 to TRBJ2-7; D remains unclear. Trimming pared 0 bases from V and 10 bases from J, leaving 19 bases between. CDR3 length: 14 residues. Looked up from germline, CDR1 is SQVTM and CDR2 is ANQGSEA.

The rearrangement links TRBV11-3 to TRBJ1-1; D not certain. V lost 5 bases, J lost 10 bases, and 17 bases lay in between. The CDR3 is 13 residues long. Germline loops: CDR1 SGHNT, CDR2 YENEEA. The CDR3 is CASSLTRGPAAFF. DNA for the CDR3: TGTGCCAGCAGCCTCACTCGAGGTCCCGCAGCTTTCTTT.